This TCR beta chain emerged from a study of blood T cell repertoires in COVID-19. About the research overall: Nucleic acid was either cDNA or gDNA, and it came from T cells, B-cell-depleted T cells, or PBMCs.

Germline CDR1 reads SGDLS; CDR2 reads YYNGEE. Germline trimming cut 1 base from V and 6 bases from J; bases unmatched to any gene: 6. There are 15 residues in the CDR3. In the study's own analysis: By means of reference gene primer amplification, nucleated cell counts were estimated. Data came from immunoSEQ multiplex PCR; TCRdb stores just in-frame clones and leaves some out. V and J calls and clone size follow that table, whereas D and trimming were derived from the DNA. Of around 170,000 clones listed, 85% to 90% are singletons. This clonotype was sampled from a woman aged 25-40 years with active or convalescent COVID-19. Material: peripheral blood. This chain uses TRBV9 with TRBJ2-1, with 8 bases that match TRBD2. CDR3 amino acids: CASSVTTSGLNEQFF. The CDR3 nucleotides are TGTGCCAGCAGCGTAACAACTAGCGGTCTCAATGAGCAGTTCTTC.